The 19 T cell receptor beta chains below were found in one sample sequenced in a study of cytomegalovirus exposure and HLA in healthy donors. Researchers ran the PCR with 60 Vbeta and 13 Jbeta primers. Using immunoSEQ multiplex PCR, the repertoire was profiled, and TCRdb retains in-frame clones only, with some absent. The sample table sets out 96,000 or so clones. The sample comprised PBMCs. Every receptor here comes from a woman in her 30s in good health and CMV-seronegative.

The rearrangement joins TRBV2 to TRBJ2-2; the match to TRBD2 covers 9 bases. This CDR3 comprises 15 residues. The V gene's germline CDR1 is SNHLY and CDR2 FYNNEI. Unmatched junction bases numbered 2, after V lost 6 bases and J lost 0 bases. The DNA of the CDR3 is TGTGCCAGCAGATCTAGCGGGGCGAACACCGGGGAGCTGTTTTTT. The encoded protein is CASRSSGANTGELFF.

The chain employs TRBV7-8 and TRBJ1-5; 8 nucleotides match TRBD1. Germline CDR1 is SGHVS and CDR2 is FQNEAQ. CDR3 size: 18 residues. V dropped 1 base and J dropped 3; count of bases not matched to a gene: 11. CDR3 coding DNA: TGTGCCAGCAGCTTAGTGGCTTCTCGACAGGGGAACAATCAGCCCCAGCATTTT. Protein sequence: CASSLVASRQGNNQPQHF.

The chain links TRBV5-1 to TRBJ1-1; 10 nucleotides match TRBD1. The CDR3 runs 18 residues. After removal of 3 bases from V and 0 bases from J, the junction contained 11 bases not matched to a gene. Germline V gene data show CDR1 as SGHRS and CDR2 as YFSETQ. CDR3 nucleotides: TGCGCCAGCAGCTCATTAGGGACAGGGGTATCTATGAACACTGAAGCTTTCTTT. This codes for CASSSLGTGVSMNTEAFF.

CDR3 sequence (DNA): TGTGCCATCCGCGAGGGGGACAGTGGAGAGACCCAGTACTTC. This encodes CAIREGDSGETQYF. V gene TRBV10-3 combines with J gene TRBJ2-5; 7 bases fit TRBD1. The CDR3 is 14 amino acids. V shed 8 bases, J shed 4 bases, and the junction held 10 bases outside the gene matches. Germline values: CDR1 ENHRY, CDR2 SYGVKD.

The CDR3 here is CAQMGLNYGYTF. The CDR3, as DNA: TGTGCCCAAATGGGCTTAAACTATGGCTACACCTTC. The V gene is TRBV27, the J gene TRBJ1-2; D ambiguous. This CDR3 has 12 residues. Germline CDR1 is MNHEY and CDR2 is SMNVEV (reference sequence). V lost 11 bases and J lost 2, with 12 bases in between.

The gene calls are TRBV11-2 and TRBJ2-7, with a tentative D call TRBD2 (6 bases). The CDR3 contains 15 residues. Germline CDR1 SGHAT, CDR2 FQNNGV. Trimming removed 5 bases from V and 0 bases from J, with 14 bases in between. The CDR3 sequence: CASSRDLAFSYEQYF. The CDR3 DNA reads TGTGCCAGCAGCCGGGATCTAGCGTTCTCCTACGAGCAGTACTTC.

This chain links TRBV9 with TRBJ1-2; D not resolved. The ends were cut back, 4 bases at V and 4 bases at J, with 11 bases in the middle. Germline-derived CDR1 and CDR2 are SGDLS and YYNGEE. The CDR3 runs 13 residues. DNA of the CDR3: TGTGCCAGCAGCCCGAACAGCATCTATGGCTACACCTTC. This sequence encodes CASSPNSIYGYTF. Combining the CDR3 with reference TRBV9 and TRBJ1-2 gives the whole variable domain DSGVTQTPKHLITATGQRVTLRCSPRSGDLSVYWYQQSLDQGLQFLIQYYNGEERAKGNILERFSAQQFPDLHSELNLSSLELGDSALYFCASSPNSIYGYTFGSGTRLTVV.

The V call is TRBV9, the J call TRBJ1-2; D is unclear. This CDR3 is 17 amino acids long. V lost 0 bases, J lost 4 bases, and 19 bases lay in between. Per germline, CDR1 SGDLS and CDR2 YYNGEE. DNA for the CDR3: TGTGCCAGCAGCGTAGCTACGAGAGAGGGAGAAACCTATGGCTACACCTTC. Translated, it gives CASSVATREGETYGYTF.

The rearrangement links TRBV9 to TRBJ1-2; no clear D gene. Germline V gene sequence: CDR1 SGDLS, CDR2 YYNGEE. The CDR3 covers 15 residues. V gave up 4 bases and J gave up 4 bases, with 17 bases separating them. CDR3 in DNA: TGTGCCAGCAGCCCATTCGCAGCAGGAGGCTATGGCTACACCTTC. Translation gives CASSPFAAGGYGYTF.

V gene TRBV7-9 combines with J gene TRBJ2-3; 9 bases are shared with TRBD1. This CDR3 is 15 amino acids long. After removal of 6 bases from V and 4 bases from J, the junction contained 8 bases not matched to a gene. Germline V gene lookup returns CDR1 SEHNR and CDR2 FQNEAQ (reference sequence). CDR3 residues: CASRVGTGFADTQYF. The CDR3 DNA is TGTGCCAGCAGGGTAGGGACAGGGTTTGCAGATACGCAGTATTTT.

The chain employs TRBV6-5 and TRBJ2-1; D is possibly TRBD1 (5 bases). From germline, CDR1 is MNHEY and CDR2 SVGAGI. CDR3 length: 15 amino acids. The V and J ends lost 4 bases and 3 bases respectively, with 13 bases between them. In DNA, the CDR3 is TGTGCCAGCAGTTTCGGTAGGGGTAGCTACAATGAGCAGTTCTTC. Its protein is CASSFGRGSYNEQFF.

This chain uses TRBV10-2 with TRBJ2-7; D not resolved. This CDR3 is built from 12 residues. CDR1 and CDR2 from the germline V gene are WSHSY and SAAADI. Trimming pared 2 bases from V and 3 bases from J, leaving 5 bases between. CDR3 DNA: TGCGCCAGCAGTGAGCACAGCTACGAGCAGTACTTC. Amino acids: CASSEHSYEQYF.

This chain joins TRBV11-2 and TRBJ2-7, with D possibly being TRBD2 (6 bases). CDR1 is SGHAT, CDR2 FQNNGV, per germline. The CDR3 has 12 residues. Trimming shortened V by 6 bases and J by 6 bases, and 12 bases separated the two germline ends. CDR3 nucleotide sequence: TGTGCCAGCAGGCGGGATACCCCCGAGCAGTACTTC. This sequence encodes CASRRDTPEQYF.

This chain joins TRBV27 and TRBJ1-1, with D hard to call. Per germline, CDR1 MNHEY and CDR2 SMNVEV (reference sequence). Trimming took off 1 base at V and 1 base at J, with 10 bases between the two ends. The CDR3 covers 15 residues. CDR3 sequence reads: CASSLYQAANTEAFF. In DNA form, the CDR3 reads TGTGCCAGCAGTTTATATCAAGCCGCGAACACTGAAGCTTTCTTT.

This chain links TRBV5-1 with TRBJ1-1, with TRBD1 as a possible D gene (6 bases). Germline loops: CDR1 SGHRS, CDR2 YFSETQ. This CDR3 is 14 amino acids long. V lost 1 base and J 8 bases, leaving 15 bases between the germline ends. The CDR3 DNA sequence: TGCGCCAGCAGCTTGTACCTGACAGGAGCCGAAGCTTTCTTT. Protein sequence: CASSLYLTGAEAFF.

The rearrangement joins TRBV9 to TRBJ2-3, with D possibly matching TRBD2 (6 bases). The length of the CDR3 is 16 residues. The V end was cut by 4 bases, the J end by 1 base, with 16 bases between. Germline assignment: CDR1 SGDLS and CDR2 YYNGEE. CDR3: CASSTTGTWGTDTQYF. The CDR3, as DNA: TGTGCCAGCAGCACAACCGGGACTTGGGGCACAGATACGCAGTATTTT.

V is TRBV4-1 and J is TRBJ2-3; 14 nucleotides agree with TRBD2. Trimming removed 4 bases from V and 4 bases from J; junction bases left unmatched: 10. Germline CDR1 is MGHRA and CDR2 is YSYEKL. This CDR3 contains 18 residues. CDR3 sequence: CASSLGARLAGGSDTQYF. The CDR3 coding sequence is TGCGCCAGCAGCCTAGGGGCACGACTAGCGGGAGGGTCAGATACGCAGTATTTT.

The gene calls are TRBV15 and TRBJ2-5; D is uncertain. The V gene's germline CDR1 is LNHNV and CDR2 YYDKDF (reference sequence). This CDR3 has 14 amino acids. V lost 0 bases and J 4 bases, leaving 9 bases between the germline ends. The CDR3 is CATSRDRLGETQYF. CDR3 DNA: TGTGCCACCAGCAGAGATAGGCTAGGAGAGACCCAGTACTTC.

Written as DNA, the CDR3 is TGTGCCACCTCTGGACGGGAAACTGAAGCTTTCTTT. It encodes CATSGRETEAFF. The chain links TRBV10-3 to TRBJ1-1; D is ambiguous. CDR3 length: 12 residues. Germline-derived CDR1 and CDR2 are ENHRY and SYGVKD. Trimming took off 10 bases at V and 5 bases at J, with 14 bases between the two ends.